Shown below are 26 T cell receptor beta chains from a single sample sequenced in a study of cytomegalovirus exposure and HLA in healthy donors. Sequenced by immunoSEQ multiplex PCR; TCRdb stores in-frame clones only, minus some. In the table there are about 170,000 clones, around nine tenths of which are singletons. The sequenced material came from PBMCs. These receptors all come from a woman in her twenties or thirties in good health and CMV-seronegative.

This CDR3 reads CASSQDTDYYNEQFF. DNA for the CDR3: TGCGCCAGCAGCCAAGATACGGACTACTACAATGAGCAGTTCTTC. The rearrangement uses TRBV4-3 and TRBJ2-1; a weak D match, TRBD2 (6 bases). The CDR3 extends over 15 amino acids. V gave up 0 bases and J gave up 3 bases, with 9 bases separating them. Germline V lookup: CDR1 LGHNA, CDR2 YSLEER.

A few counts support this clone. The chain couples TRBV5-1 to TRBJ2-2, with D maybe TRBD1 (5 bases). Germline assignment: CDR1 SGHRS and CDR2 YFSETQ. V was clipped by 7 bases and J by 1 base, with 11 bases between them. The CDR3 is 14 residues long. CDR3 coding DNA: TGCGCCAGCGGAAGGCAGGGGAACACCGGGGAGCTGTTTTTT. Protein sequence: CASGRQGNTGELFF.

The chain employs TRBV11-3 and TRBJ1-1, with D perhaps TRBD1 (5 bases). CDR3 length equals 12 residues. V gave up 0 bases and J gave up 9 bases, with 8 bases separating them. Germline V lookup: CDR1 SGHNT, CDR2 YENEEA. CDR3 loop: CASSLDGTKAFF. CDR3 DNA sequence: TGTGCCAGCAGCTTAGACGGGACTAAAGCTTTCTTT.

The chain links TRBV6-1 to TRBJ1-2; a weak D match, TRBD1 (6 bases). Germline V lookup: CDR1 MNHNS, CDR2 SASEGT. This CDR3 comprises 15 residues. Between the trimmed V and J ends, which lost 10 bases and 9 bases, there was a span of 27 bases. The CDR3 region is CATLEPYLQGDSYTF. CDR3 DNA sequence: TGTGCCACCCTTGAACCCTACCTACAGGGAGACAGCTACACCTTC.

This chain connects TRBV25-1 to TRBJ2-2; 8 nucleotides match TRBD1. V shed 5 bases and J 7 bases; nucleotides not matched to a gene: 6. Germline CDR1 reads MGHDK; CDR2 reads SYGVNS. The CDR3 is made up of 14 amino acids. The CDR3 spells CASSLPGGVGELFF. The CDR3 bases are TGTGCCAGCAGTCTGCCAGGGGGCGTCGGGGAGCTGTTTTTT. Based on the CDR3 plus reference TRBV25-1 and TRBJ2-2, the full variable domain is EADIYQTPRYLVIGTGKKITLECSQTMGHDKMYWYQQDPGMELHLIHYSYGVNSTEKGDLSSESTVSRIRTEHFPLTLESARPSHTSQYLCASSLPGGVGELFFGEGSRLTVL.

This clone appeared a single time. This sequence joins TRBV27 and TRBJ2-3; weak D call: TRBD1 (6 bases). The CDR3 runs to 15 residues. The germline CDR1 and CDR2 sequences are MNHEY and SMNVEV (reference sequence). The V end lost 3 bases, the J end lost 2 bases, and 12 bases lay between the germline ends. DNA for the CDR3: TGTGCCAGCAGTTTGACAGGTGGTGTCACAGATACGCAGTATTTT. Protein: CASSLTGGVTDTQYF.

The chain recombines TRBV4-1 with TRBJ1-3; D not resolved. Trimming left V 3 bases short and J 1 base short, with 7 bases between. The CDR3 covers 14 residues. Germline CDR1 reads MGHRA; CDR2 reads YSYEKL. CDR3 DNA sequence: TGCGCCAGCAGCCAGAGTCTGTCTGGAAACACCATATATTTT. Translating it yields CASSQSLSGNTIYF.

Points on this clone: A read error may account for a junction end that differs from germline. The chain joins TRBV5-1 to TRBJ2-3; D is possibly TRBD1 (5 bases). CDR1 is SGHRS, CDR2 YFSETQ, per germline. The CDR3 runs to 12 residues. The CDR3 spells CASSSSTETQYF. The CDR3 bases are TGCGCCAGCAGCTCTTCGACAGAGACGCAGTATTTT. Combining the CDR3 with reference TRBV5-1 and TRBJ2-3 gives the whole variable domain KAGVTQTPRYLIKTRGQQVTLSCSPISGHRSVSWYQQTPGQGLQFLFEYFSETQRNKGNFPGRFSGRQFSNSRSEMNVSTLELGDSALYLCASSSSTETQYFGPGTRLTVL.

The DNA of the CDR3 is TGTGCCAGCAGTGAGCGGGCTAGCGGGGGGTGGGAGACCCAGTACTTC. Protein: CASSERASGGWETQYF. The J gene is TRBJ2-5, the V gene TRBV2; TRBD2 agrees at 11 bases. V was clipped by 3 bases and J by 5 bases; unmatched bases: 8. The CDR3 spans 16 residues. Germline CDR1 SNHLY, CDR2 FYNNEI.

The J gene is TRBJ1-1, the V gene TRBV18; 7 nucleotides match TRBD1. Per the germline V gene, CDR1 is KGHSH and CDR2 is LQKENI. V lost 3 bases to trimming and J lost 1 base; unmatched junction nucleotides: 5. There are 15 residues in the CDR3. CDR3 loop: CASSPGGQQNTEAFF. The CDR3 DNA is TGTGCCAGCTCACCGGGGGGACAGCAGAACACTGAAGCTTTCTTT.

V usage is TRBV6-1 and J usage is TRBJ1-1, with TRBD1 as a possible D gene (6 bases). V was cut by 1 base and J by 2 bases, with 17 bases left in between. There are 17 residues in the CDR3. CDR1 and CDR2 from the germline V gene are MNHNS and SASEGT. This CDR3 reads CASSEEQGIGFNTEAFF. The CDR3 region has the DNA TGTGCCAGCAGTGAAGAGCAGGGGATAGGGTTTAACACTGAAGCTTTCTTT.

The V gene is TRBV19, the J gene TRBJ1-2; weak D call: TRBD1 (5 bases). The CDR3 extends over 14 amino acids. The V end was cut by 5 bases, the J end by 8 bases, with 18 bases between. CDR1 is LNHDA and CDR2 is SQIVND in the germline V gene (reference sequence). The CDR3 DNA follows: TGTGCCAGTAGTGCGGGACCGTTTCATCTCGGCTACACCTTC. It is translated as CASSAGPFHLGYTF.

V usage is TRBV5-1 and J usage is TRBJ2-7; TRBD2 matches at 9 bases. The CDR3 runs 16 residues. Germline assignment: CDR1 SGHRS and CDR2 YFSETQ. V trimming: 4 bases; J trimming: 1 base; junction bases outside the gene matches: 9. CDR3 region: CASSMTLAGPSYEQYF. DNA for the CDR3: TGCGCCAGCAGCATGACCCTAGCGGGGCCGTCCTACGAGCAGTACTTC.

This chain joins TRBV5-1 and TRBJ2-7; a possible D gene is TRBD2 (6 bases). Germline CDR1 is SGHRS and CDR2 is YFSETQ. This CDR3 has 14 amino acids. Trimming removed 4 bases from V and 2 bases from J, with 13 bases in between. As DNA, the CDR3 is TGCGCCAGCAGCGCCGACCCGGGGGCCTACGAGCAGTACTTC. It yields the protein CASSADPGAYEQYF.

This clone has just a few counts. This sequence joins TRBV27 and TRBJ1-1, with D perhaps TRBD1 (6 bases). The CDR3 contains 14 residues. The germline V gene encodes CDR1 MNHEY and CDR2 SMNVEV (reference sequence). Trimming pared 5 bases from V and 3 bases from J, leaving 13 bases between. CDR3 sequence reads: CASSTQGWDTEAFF. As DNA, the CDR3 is TGTGCCAGCAGTACACAGGGTTGGGACACTGAAGCTTTCTTT.

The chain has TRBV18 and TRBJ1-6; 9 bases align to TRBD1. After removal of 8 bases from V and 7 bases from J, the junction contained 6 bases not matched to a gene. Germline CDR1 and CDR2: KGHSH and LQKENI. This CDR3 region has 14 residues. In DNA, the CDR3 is TGTGCCAGCGCGCAACAGGGGGCGAATTCACCCCTCCACTTT. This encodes CASAQQGANSPLHF.

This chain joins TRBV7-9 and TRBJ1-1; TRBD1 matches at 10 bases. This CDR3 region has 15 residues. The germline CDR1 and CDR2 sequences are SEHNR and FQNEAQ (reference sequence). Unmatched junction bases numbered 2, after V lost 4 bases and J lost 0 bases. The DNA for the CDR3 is TGTGCCAGCAGCTCGGGACAGGGGCTGAACACTGAAGCTTTCTTT. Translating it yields CASSSGQGLNTEAFF.

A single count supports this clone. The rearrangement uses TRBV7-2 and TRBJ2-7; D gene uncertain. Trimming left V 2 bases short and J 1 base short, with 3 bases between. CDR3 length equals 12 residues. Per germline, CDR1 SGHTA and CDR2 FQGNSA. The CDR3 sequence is CASSLPSYEQYF. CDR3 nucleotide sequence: TGTGCCAGCAGCTTACCTTCCTACGAGCAGTACTTC.

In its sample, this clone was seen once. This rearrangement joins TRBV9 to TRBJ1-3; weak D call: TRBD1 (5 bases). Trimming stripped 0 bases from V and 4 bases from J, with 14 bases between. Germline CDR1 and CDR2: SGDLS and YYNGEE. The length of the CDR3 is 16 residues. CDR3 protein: CASSVAGRVSGNTIYF. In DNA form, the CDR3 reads TGTGCCAGCAGCGTAGCGGGCAGGGTGAGCGGAAACACCATATATTTT.

The DNA of the CDR3 is TGTGCCACCAGCCGGAGTATATGGGACGGCGGGGGGGATTCACCCCTCCACTTT. Its translation: CATSRSIWDGGGDSPLHF. This chain links TRBV15 with TRBJ1-6; D is possibly TRBD1 (5 bases). This CDR3 has 18 amino acids. V lost 5 bases and J lost 8, with 25 bases in between. Germline V gene data show CDR1 as LNHNV and CDR2 as YYDKDF (reference sequence).

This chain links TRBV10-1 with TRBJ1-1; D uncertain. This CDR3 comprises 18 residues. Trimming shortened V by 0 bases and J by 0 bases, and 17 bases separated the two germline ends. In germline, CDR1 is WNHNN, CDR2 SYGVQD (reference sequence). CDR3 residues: CASSESQGSYGMNTEAFF. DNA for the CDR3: TGCGCCAGCAGTGAGTCCCAAGGGAGTTACGGGATGAACACTGAAGCTTTCTTT.

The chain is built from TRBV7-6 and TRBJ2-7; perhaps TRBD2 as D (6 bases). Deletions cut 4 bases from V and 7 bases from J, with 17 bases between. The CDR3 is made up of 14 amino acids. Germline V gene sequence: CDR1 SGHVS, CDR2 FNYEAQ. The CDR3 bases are TGTGCCAGCAGCTATAGCAAGGGAGGACAAGAGCAGTACTTC. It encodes CASSYSKGGQEQYF.

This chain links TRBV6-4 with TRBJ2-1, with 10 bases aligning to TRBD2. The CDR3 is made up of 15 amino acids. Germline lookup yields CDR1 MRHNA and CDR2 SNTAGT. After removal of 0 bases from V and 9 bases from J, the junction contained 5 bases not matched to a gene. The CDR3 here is CASSDSTAGGREQFF. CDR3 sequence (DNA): TGTGCCAGCAGTGACTCCACAGCGGGGGGGCGTGAGCAGTTCTTC.

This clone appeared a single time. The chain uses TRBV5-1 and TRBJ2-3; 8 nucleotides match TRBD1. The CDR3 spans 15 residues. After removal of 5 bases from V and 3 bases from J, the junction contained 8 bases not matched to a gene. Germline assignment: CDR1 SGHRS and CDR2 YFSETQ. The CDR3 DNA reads TGCGCCAGCAGAGTCGGACAGGGTTTGACAGATACGCAGTATTTT. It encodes CASRVGQGLTDTQYF.

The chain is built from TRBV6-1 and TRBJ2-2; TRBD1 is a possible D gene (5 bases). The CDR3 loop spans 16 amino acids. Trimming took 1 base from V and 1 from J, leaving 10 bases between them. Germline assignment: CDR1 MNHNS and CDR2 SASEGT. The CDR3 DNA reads TGTGCCAGCAGTGAAGGCACAGGCCGGAACACCGGGGAGCTGTTTTTT. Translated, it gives CASSEGTGRNTGELFF.

The DNA for the CDR3 is TGCGCCAGCAGCCAATCCGGGACAGGGGCTCTTTCCTATGGCTACACCTTC. Translation gives CASSQSGTGALSYGYTF. The genes are TRBV4-1 and TRBJ1-2; 10 positions match TRBD1. The CDR3 spans 17 residues. Trimming took 2 bases from V and 4 from J; bases not matched to a gene: 10. CDR1 is MGHRA and CDR2 is YSYEKL in the germline V gene.